Presented here are 27 T cell receptor beta chains from one specimen sequenced in a study of T cell responses to AZD1222 COVID-19 vaccine. Clones were read by immunoSEQ multiplex PCR, and TCRdb kept only the in-frame ones, dropping some. The sample records 99,000 or so clones, approximately 89% being singletons. The sequences come from peripheral blood, collected 28 days after the second dose of the MenACWY control vaccine. Receptors were obtained from an adult who received the MenACWY meningococcal vaccine as a control.

The chain uses TRBV28 and TRBJ1-2; D is possibly TRBD1 (6 bases). The CDR3 contains 10 residues. The V end was cut by 10 bases, the J end by 8 bases, with 11 bases between. Germline CDR1 MDHEN, CDR2 SYDVKM. The DNA for the CDR3 is TGTGCCATTACAGGGTACGGCTACACCTTC. Translated: CAITGYGYTF.

The chain couples TRBV30 to TRBJ2-6; D remains ambiguous. With 3 bases removed from V and 2 bases from J, the gap between germline ends came to 14 bases. Germline CDR1 is GTSNPN and CDR2 is SVGIG (reference sequence). This CDR3 contains 16 residues. CDR3 nucleotides: TGTGCCTGGAGCCCAATTGGGTTTACTGGGGCCAACGTCCTGACTTTC. Its protein is CAWSPIGFTGANVLTF.

V is TRBV7-9 and J is TRBJ1-1, with 8 bases that match TRBD1. The CDR3 spans 15 residues. Germline V gene sequence: CDR1 SEHNR, CDR2 FQNEAQ (reference sequence). Trimming removed 4 bases from V and 4 bases from J; junction bases left unmatched: 8. CDR3 region: CASSSEDRAATEAFF. In DNA, the CDR3 is TGTGCCAGCAGCTCAGAGGACAGGGCGGCCACTGAAGCTTTCTTT.

The rearrangement joins TRBV4-1 to TRBJ2-3; possibly TRBD1 or TRBD2 for D (5 bases each). The CDR3 covers 14 residues. Trimming shortened V by 2 bases and J by 0 bases, and 6 bases separated the two germline ends. Germline values: CDR1 MGHRA, CDR2 YSYEKL. The CDR3 nucleotides read TGCGCCAGCAGCCAAAGGGACAGCACAGATACGCAGTATTTT. It encodes CASSQRDSTDTQYF.

This clone was seen once. The CDR3 loop reads CASSSDKNQPQHF. DNA for the CDR3: TGTGCCAGCAGTTCCGACAAGAATCAGCCCCAGCATTTT. The chain uses TRBV5-4 and TRBJ1-5; D is ambiguous. The CDR3 extends over 13 amino acids. Per germline, CDR1 SGHNT and CDR2 YYREEE (reference sequence). Trimming took 5 bases from V and 4 from J, leaving 10 bases between them. The full variable domain, with the rest looked up from reference TRBV5-4 and TRBJ1-5, is ETGVTQSPTHLIKTRGQQVTLRCSSQSGHNTVSWYQQALGQGPQFIFQYYREEENGRGNFPPRFSGLQFPNYSSELNVNALELDDSALYLCASSSDKNQPQHFGDGTRLSIL.

This clone was picked up one time. A much more abundant neighbour one base away suggests this may be a read error. The chain's CDR3 is CASSPQDLPGTGAAVGSGANVLTF. The DNA of the CDR3 is TGTGCCAGCAGCCCGCAAGACCTACCCGGGACAGGGGCCGCCGTGGGCTCTGGGGCCAACGTCCTGACTTTC. V is TRBV3-1 (or the pseudogene TRBV3-2) and J is TRBJ2-6; 10 bases are shared with TRBD1. V dropped 4 bases and J dropped 0; count of bases not matched to a gene: 24. There are 24 residues in the CDR3. Germline V gene data show CDR1 as LGHDT and CDR2 as YNNKEL (reference sequence).

The chain employs TRBV6-4 and TRBJ2-2, with D unclear. Trimming shortened V by 0 bases and J by 6 bases, and 5 bases separated the two germline ends. There are 13 residues in the CDR3. Germline V gene sequence: CDR1 MRHNA, CDR2 SNTAGT. As DNA, the CDR3 is TGTGCCAGCAGTGACTCCACAGCCGGGGAGCTGTTTTTT. Protein product: CASSDSTAGELFF.

As DNA, the CDR3 is TGTGCCAGCAGCGACGGACAGTCCTACGAGCAGTACTTC. This sequence encodes CASSDGQSYEQYF. The V and J genes are TRBV7-9 and TRBJ2-7; D perhaps matches TRBD1 (6 bases). Between the trimmed V and J ends, which lost 5 bases and 1 base, there was a span of 9 bases. The CDR3 length is 13 residues. Germline-derived CDR1 and CDR2 are SEHNR and FQNEAQ (reference sequence).

This clone occurred once. The junction does not match germline at one end; this may be a read error. The rearrangement joins TRBV25-1 to TRBJ1-6; weak D call: TRBD1 (5 bases). This CDR3 contains 17 residues. Germline loops: CDR1 MGHDK, CDR2 SYGVNS. CDR3 sequence: CASRESTTGDYNSPLHF. The CDR3 bases are TGTGCCAGCAGGGAATCAACCACGGGGGATTATAATTCACCCCTCCACTTT. Full variable domain (outside the CDR3, taken from reference TRBV25-1 and TRBJ1-6): EADIYQTPRYLVIGTGKKITLECSQTMGHDKMYWYQQDPGMELHLIHYSYGVNSTEKGDLSSESTVSRIRTEHFPLTLESARPSHTSQYLCASRESTTGDYNSPLHFGNGTRLTVT.

The chain is built from TRBV7-3 and TRBJ2-3; TRBD2 matches at 7 bases. V trimming: 5 bases; J trimming: 4 bases; junction bases outside the gene matches: 3. Germline V gives CDR1 SGHTA, CDR2 FQGTGA. The CDR3 is made up of 13 amino acids. As DNA, the CDR3 is TGTGCCAGCAGCACCACTAGCGCAGATACGCAGTATTTT. Amino acids: CASSTTSADTQYF.

The chain uses TRBV5-1 and TRBJ1-4; D is unclear. From germline, CDR1 is SGHRS and CDR2 YFSETQ. This CDR3 comprises 15 residues. Trimming stripped 0 bases from V and 0 bases from J, with 6 bases between. The CDR3 reads CASSLGTATNEKLFF. The CDR3 nucleotides read TGCGCCAGCAGCTTGGGAACAGCAACTAATGAAAAACTGTTTTTT.

The V and J genes are TRBV6-2 or TRBV6-3 and TRBJ2-1, with 12 positions matching TRBD2. The germline V gene has CDR1 MNHEY and CDR2 SVGEGT. The CDR3 totals 14 residues. V lost 6 bases to trimming and J lost 10 bases; unmatched junction nucleotides: 7. CDR3 bases: TGTGCCAGCAGGCCTAGCGGGGGGGCCGGCGAGCAGTTCTTC. This gives the protein CASRPSGGAGEQFF.

This clone was observed once. V gene TRBV27 combines with J gene TRBJ2-7; weak D call: TRBD1 (5 bases). The germline V gene encodes CDR1 MNHEY and CDR2 SMNVEV (reference sequence). There are 16 residues in the CDR3. V gave up 0 bases and J gave up 0 bases, with 12 bases separating them. CDR3 nucleotides: TGTGCCAGCAGTTTATCGAAAAGGGGTTTCTCCTACGAGCAGTACTTC. This translates into CASSLSKRGFSYEQYF.

This clone was detected a few times. The gene calls are TRBV28 and TRBJ2-3; 9 nucleotides line up with TRBD1. The germline V gene encodes CDR1 MDHEN and CDR2 SYDVKM. The CDR3 loop spans 15 amino acids. The trim removed 5 bases at V and 1 base at J, leaving 4 bases unmatched. The CDR3 region has the DNA TGTGCCAGCAGTCCTACAGGGGGCCGCACAGATACGCAGTATTTT. It codes for CASSPTGGRTDTQYF.

The V and J genes are TRBV7-2 and TRBJ2-7; D is tentatively TRBD1 or TRBD2 (5 bases each). The CDR3 loop spans 14 amino acids. V shed 1 base and J shed 2 bases, with 9 bases lying between them. The germline gives CDR1 SGHTA, CDR2 FQGNSA. The CDR3 region has the DNA TGTGCCAGCAGCTTAGAACCGGGACCCTACGAGCAGTACTTC. It codes for CASSLEPGPYEQYF.

This sequence joins TRBV6-4 and TRBJ1-6; D not resolved. The CDR3 length is 13 residues. With 5 bases removed from V and 6 bases from J, the gap between germline ends came to 8 bases. CDR1 and CDR2 (germline): MRHNA, SNTAGT. CDR3 sequence reads: CASSLEGNSPLHF. DNA for the CDR3: TGTGCCAGCAGTCTCGAGGGTAATTCACCCCTCCACTTT.

This rearrangement joins TRBV7-3 to TRBJ1-2; TRBD1 agrees at 10 bases. The germline gives CDR1 SGHTA, CDR2 FQGTGA. V gave up 3 bases and J gave up 8 bases; unmatched junction bases: 6. The length of the CDR3 is 14 residues. CDR3 DNA sequence: TGTGCCAGCAGCTTCGGGACAGGGGCTGGGGGCTACACCTTC. It codes for CASSFGTGAGGYTF.

The gene calls are TRBV25-1 and TRBJ1-2; 9 bases are a match to TRBD1. Trimming cost V 3 bases and J 2 bases; bases outside gene matches: 10. This CDR3 spans 17 amino acids. From germline, CDR1 is MGHDK and CDR2 SYGVNS. Here the CDR3 reads CASSDRRTGEGNYGYTF. CDR3 in DNA: TGTGCCAGCAGTGATCGTCGGACAGGGGAGGGGAACTATGGCTACACCTTC.

The J gene is TRBJ2-3, the V gene TRBV10-3; 13 bases align to TRBD2. V shed 4 bases and J 4 bases; nucleotides not matched to a gene: 5. The CDR3 extends over 16 amino acids. From germline, CDR1 is ENHRY and CDR2 SYGVKD. CDR3 amino acids: CAISGTSGGVPDTQYF. DNA for the CDR3: TGTGCCATCAGTGGGACTAGCGGGGGTGTGCCAGATACGCAGTATTTT.

V gene TRBV29-1 combines with J gene TRBJ2-6, with a possible D match to TRBD1 (5 bases). Germline V gene data show CDR1 as SQVTM and CDR2 as ANQGSEA. The CDR3 has 13 amino acids. The V end was cut by 5 bases, the J end by 4 bases, with 9 bases between. CDR3: CSVPGPGANVLTF. The CDR3 region has the DNA TGCAGCGTTCCAGGGCCCGGGGCCAACGTCCTGACTTTC.

This rearrangement joins TRBV29-1 to TRBJ1-2; TRBD1 matches at 12 bases. The germline CDR1 and CDR2 sequences are SQVTM and ANQGSEA. V lost 3 bases and J lost 4; bases outside the gene matches: 9. CDR3 length equals 16 residues. DNA for the CDR3: TGCAGCGTTGATTCCGGGACAGGGGGCACCCGCTATGGCTACACCTTC. It yields the protein CSVDSGTGGTRYGYTF. The full variable domain, completed using reference TRBV29-1 and TRBJ1-2, is SAVISQKPSRDICQRGTSLTIQCQVDSQVTMMFWYRQQPGQSLTLIATANQGSEATYESGFVIDKFPISRPNLTFSTLTVSNMSPEDSSIYLCSVDSGTGGTRYGYTFGSGTRLTVV.

V gene TRBV7-2 combines with J gene TRBJ2-4; D is ambiguous. V shed 4 bases and J shed 10 bases, with 14 bases lying between them. The germline CDR1 and CDR2 sequences are SGHTA and FQGNSA. The CDR3 spans 13 residues. Here the CDR3 DNA reads TGTGCCAGCAGCTCCACTATCAGGCTAATTCAGTACTTC. Protein: CASSSTIRLIQYF.

The CDR3 here is CASRRDRGNYGYTF. The DNA for the CDR3 is TGTGCCAGCAGGCGAGACAGGGGTAACTATGGCTACACCTTC. The rearrangement uses TRBV6-5 and TRBJ1-2; 8 bases line up with TRBD1. The CDR3 consists of 14 residues. The germline V gene has CDR1 MNHEY and CDR2 SVGAGI. V shed 6 bases, J shed 1 base, and the junction held 4 bases outside the gene matches.

The chain is built from TRBV3-1 (or the pseudogene TRBV3-2) and TRBJ2-7; TRBD1 agrees at 7 bases. V shed 2 bases and J 2 bases; nucleotides not matched to a gene: 3. The CDR3 spans 14 residues. CDR1 is LGHDT, CDR2 YNNKEL, per germline (reference sequence). CDR3 coding DNA: TGTGCCAGCAGCCAAAGGACAGGACCCTACGAGCAGTACTTC. It codes for CASSQRTGPYEQYF.

This clone occurred once. The V call is TRBV19, the J call TRBJ2-1; D possibly corresponds to TRBD1 (6 bases). This CDR3 contains 13 residues. In germline, CDR1 is LNHDA, CDR2 SQIVND (reference sequence). The ends were cut back, 5 bases at V and 9 bases at J, with 14 bases in the middle. The CDR3 reads CASSGVIGGEQFF. DNA for the CDR3: TGTGCCAGTAGTGGGGTTATAGGGGGTGAGCAGTTCTTC.

This chain uses TRBV6-1 with TRBJ1-1; 9 bases map to TRBD1. CDR3 length: 16 residues. The V and J ends lost 3 bases and 5 bases, in that order; junction bases with no gene match: 10. CDR1 and CDR2 from the germline V gene are MNHNS and SASEGT. The CDR3 sequence: CASSDPQGARRTEAFF. In DNA, the CDR3 is TGTGCCAGCAGTGACCCACAGGGGGCGCGGAGAACTGAAGCTTTCTTT.

The chain uses TRBV7-8 and TRBJ2-5; 14 bases are shared with TRBD2. Germline CDR1 and CDR2: SGHVS and FQNEAQ. The CDR3 is made up of 17 amino acids. The junction had 7 bases not matched to a gene; V was cut back by 3 bases and J by 4 bases. The CDR3 DNA reads TGTGCCAGCAGCTTTACCCTGGGACTAGCGGGGGTAGAGACCCAGTACTTC. Protein product: CASSFTLGLAGVETQYF.